The 9 T cell receptor beta chains listed next were all sequenced from one sample in a study of CD8 T cells in ankylosing spondylitis. Findings of the study overall: Typical of ankylosing spondylitis blood, it appeared, was a TCR beta motif of seven to nine highly homologous variants.

From the 5' RACE reads, TCRdb called clonotypes with MiXCR, one entry per CDR3 protein. Of tens of thousands of distinct CDR3 sequences detected, roughly 8.8% appear once; the ten largest clones hold over 25%. These receptors have no identified antigens. The sequenced sample was blood, either unsorted or a sorted T cell fraction (not recorded which). These receptor sequences come from a male donor with ankylosing spondylitis.

This clonotype showed up just a few times. The V gene is TRBV7-8, the J gene TRBJ2-1, with TRBD1 identical over 7 bases. The CDR3 consists of 15 residues. Trimming at V came to 5 bases and at J to 3 bases, leaving 7 bases not matched to a gene. The germline CDR1 and CDR2 sequences are SGHVS and FQNEAQ. Here the CDR3 DNA reads TGTGCCAGCAGCCCAGGGGGAGCGGACTACAATGAGCAGTTCTTC. As protein: CASSPGGADYNEQFF.

The rearrangement uses TRBV3-1 and TRBJ2-3, with TRBD2 identical over 8 bases. The V and J ends lost 0 bases and 2 bases, in that order; junction bases with no gene match: 10. CDR3 length equals 18 residues. Germline V gene sequence: CDR1 LGHDT, CDR2 YNNKEL (reference sequence). The CDR3 sequence: CASSQEVELAVVTDTQYF. The CDR3 nucleotides read TGTGCCAGCAGCCAAGAGGTCGAACTAGCGGTCGTCACAGATACGCAGTATTTT.

In this sample, this clonotype turned up a few times. The chain couples TRBV24-1 to TRBJ2-1; 7 nucleotides agree with TRBD2. J lost 1 base, V lost 6 bases, and 11 bases had no gene match. The CDR3 covers 17 residues. Germline-derived CDR1 and CDR2 are KGHDR and SFDVKD. The CDR3 DNA sequence: TGTGCCACCAGTATTGGGGAGGGCGCGATTTCCTACAATGAGCAGTTCTTC. Its protein product is CATSIGEGAISYNEQFF.

Comments on this clonotype: This clone may be a read error of a much larger clone one base away. The genes are TRBV9 and TRBJ1-5; D gene uncertain. The CDR3 length is 14 residues. Germline CDR1 and CDR2: SGDLS and YYNGEE. The CDR3 DNA sequence: TGTGCCAGCAGCGTCGGTCAGTCAGATCAGACCCAGCATTTT. Protein product: CASSVGQSDQTQHF.

The CDR3 is CASSQVPTGEQFF. Written as DNA, the CDR3 is TGCGCCAGCAGCCAAGTCCCTACTGGGGAGCAGTTCTTC. The chain is built from TRBV4-1 and TRBJ2-1; D unclear. The germline V gene encodes CDR1 MGHRA and CDR2 YSYEKL. The CDR3 length is 13 residues. Trimming took off 1 base at V and 10 bases at J, with 11 bases between the two ends.

This clonotype was recorded many times. The chain has TRBV4-1 and TRBJ2-3, with TRBD1 as a possible D gene (6 bases). This CDR3 contains 17 residues. V was shortened by 3 bases and J by 5 bases, with 21 bases between the two germline ends. CDR1 is MGHRA and CDR2 is YSYEKL in the germline V gene. CDR3 nucleotide sequence: TGCGCCAGCAGCCACCAAAGGGGGAGAGTAGGGGGAGATACGCAGTATTTT. Protein product: CASSHQRGRVGGDTQYF.

This clonotype was detected a few times. V usage is TRBV3-1 and J usage is TRBJ2-5; TRBD2 might be the D (6 bases). V was clipped by 4 bases and J by 4 bases, with 16 bases between them. The CDR3 runs 15 residues. Germline V CDR1 and CDR2: LGHDT, YNNKEL (reference sequence). The CDR3 spells CASSPRAGSGETQYF. The CDR3 DNA reads TGTGCCAGCAGCCCACGAGCGGGCTCGGGAGAGACCCAGTACTTC.

This clonotype was picked up a small number of times. The rearrangement uses TRBV3-1 and TRBJ2-7; D is undetermined. Germline V gene lookup returns CDR1 LGHDT and CDR2 YNNKEL (reference sequence). The CDR3 has 14 amino acids. Trimming took off 4 bases at V and 0 bases at J, with 10 bases between the two ends. CDR3 nucleotide sequence: TGTGCCAGCAGCCTCGCAGCGAGCTCCTACGAGCAGTACGTC. As protein: CASSLAASSYEQYV.

The chain combines TRBV24-1 with TRBJ2-1, with unresolved D. The V gene lost 12 bases and the J gene lost 6 bases, with 11 bases spanning the gap. CDR1 and CDR2 from the germline V gene are KGHDR and SFDVKD. There are 11 residues in the CDR3. The CDR3 here is CAVQKVNEQFF. In DNA form, the CDR3 reads TGTGCCGTACAGAAGGTCAATGAGCAGTTCTTC.